The T cell receptor (beta chain) described here comes from a study of breast tumors, draining lymph nodes, adjacent tissues. The study, taken as a whole, reports: The lymph node origin of tumor T cells was framed as consistent with a hypothesis, not demonstrated.

The germline gives CDR1 SQVTM, CDR2 ANQGSEA. The CDR3 consists of 16 residues. The V and J ends lost 7 bases and 6 bases respectively, with 24 bases between them. TCRdb reprocessed the multiplex PCR reads with MiXCR, giving one entry per CDR3 protein. This sample has roughly 260,000 distinct CDR3 sequences, with 30% found just once. The lymph nodes were axillary draining lymph nodes from breast cancer patients. This clonotype was counted ten times or more. Its antigen is currently unknown. The chain couples TRBV29-1 to TRBJ2-2; perhaps D is TRBD1 or TRBD2 (5 bases each). This clonotype was sampled from a female donor with breast cancer. Some clones in this sample may be carry-over from other donors' samples. Material: axillary lymph node tissue. The CDR3 reads CSALGAETRAAGELFF. CDR3 in DNA: TGCAGCGCCCTAGGGGCGGAAACTAGGGCGGCCGGGGAGCTGTTTTTT.